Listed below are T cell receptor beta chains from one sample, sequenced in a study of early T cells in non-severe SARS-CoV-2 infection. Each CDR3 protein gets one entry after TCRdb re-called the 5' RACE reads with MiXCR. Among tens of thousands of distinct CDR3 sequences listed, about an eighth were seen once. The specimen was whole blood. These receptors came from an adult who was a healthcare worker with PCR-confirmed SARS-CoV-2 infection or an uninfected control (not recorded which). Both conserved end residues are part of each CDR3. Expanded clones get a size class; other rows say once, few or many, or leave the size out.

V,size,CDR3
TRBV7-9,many,CATSSAGGSNTGELFF
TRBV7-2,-,CASSPRVGATYNEQFF
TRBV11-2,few,CASSPGTSGRAILNEQFF
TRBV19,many,CASSRGTSGRNNEQFF
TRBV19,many,CASSMGGAYNEQFF
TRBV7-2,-,CASSPSGRTYEQYF
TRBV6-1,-,CASSGTGSVYEQYF
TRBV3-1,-,CASSQGTGEDTQYF
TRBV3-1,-,CASSQTFSRGSYEQYF
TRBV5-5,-,CASSPGTSIAYEQFF
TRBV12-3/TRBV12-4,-,CASSPGTSGRWGQETQYF
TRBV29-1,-,CSVTGGRAFEQYF
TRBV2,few,CASTWSSQSKGDARLAGVYEQYF
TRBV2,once,CASSDRQERTGELFF
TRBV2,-,CSSGKGATYNSPLHF
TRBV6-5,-,CASSYGTGMETQYF
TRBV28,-,CASSFPSGGEQCF
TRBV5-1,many,CASRAGPAQNTEAFF
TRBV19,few,CASSPWGDYSLSSYNEQFF
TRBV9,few,CASSVIGDPGNTIYF